This TCR beta chain was identified in a study of early T cells in non-severe SARS-CoV-2 infection. This CDR3 has 17 amino acids. From germline, CDR1 is SGHRS and CDR2 YFSETQ. With V trimmed by 3 bases and J by 5 bases, 8 bases remained unmatched. A single record per CDR3 protein comes from TCRdb applying MiXCR to the 5' RACE reads. The top ten hold 3% to 4.5% of the sample, which has 100,000 to 120,000 distinct CDR3 sequences, about 12% seen once. The sequencing used whole blood, collected at baseline. The rearrangement joins TRBV5-1 to TRBJ2-1; 13 bases are shared with TRBD2. This clonotype originated in an adult who was a healthcare worker with PCR-confirmed SARS-CoV-2 infection or an uninfected control (not recorded which). DNA of the CDR3: TGCGCCAGCAGCTCCGGACTAGCGGGGGTACGGAACAATGAGCAGTTCTTC. Translation gives CASSSGLAGVRNNEQFF.